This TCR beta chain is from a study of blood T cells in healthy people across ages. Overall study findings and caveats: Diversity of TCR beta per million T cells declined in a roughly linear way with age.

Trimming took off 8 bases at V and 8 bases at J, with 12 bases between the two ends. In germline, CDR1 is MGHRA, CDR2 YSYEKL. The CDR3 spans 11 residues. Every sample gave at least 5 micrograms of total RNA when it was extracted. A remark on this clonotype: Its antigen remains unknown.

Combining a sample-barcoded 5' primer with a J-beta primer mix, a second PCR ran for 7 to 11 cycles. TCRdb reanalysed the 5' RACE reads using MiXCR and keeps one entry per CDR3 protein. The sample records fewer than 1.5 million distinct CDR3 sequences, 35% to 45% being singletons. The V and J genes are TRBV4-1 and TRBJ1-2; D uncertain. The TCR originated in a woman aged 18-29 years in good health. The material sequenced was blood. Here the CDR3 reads CASADLLGYTF. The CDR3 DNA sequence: TGCGCCAGCGCCGACCTCCTGGGCTACACCTTC.